Here is one TCR beta chain with its context. Per the germline V gene, CDR1 is MNHNY and CDR2 is SVGAGI (reference sequence). This CDR3 is 15 amino acids long. The J segment lost 7 bases and the V segment lost 7 bases, leaving 10 bases of the junction unmatched. The method was immunoSEQ multiplex PCR; TCRdb's version includes in-frame clones alone and lacks a portion of them. The sample has roughly 150,000 clones; about 83% are singletons. This sample is drawn from a study of blood T cell repertoires in COVID-19. Whole-study context: COVID-19 samples from acute and convalescent phases originated in the United States, Italy and Spain.

Sequences were obtained from peripheral blood. The TCR originated in a woman older than 75 with acute or convalescent COVID-19. The chain employs TRBV6-6 and TRBJ1-5, with TRBD1 matching over 10 bases. The CDR3 DNA follows: TGTGCCAGCACCATAGGGGACAGGGGTTCACAGCCCCAGCATTTT. Its protein product is CASTIGDRGSQPQHF.